The T cell receptor (beta chain) described here comes from a study of cytomegalovirus exposure and HLA in healthy donors. Across the study: As an earlier analysis found, roughly 180 million T cells yielded 117 million unique TCR beta sequences. Some 85 million unique TCRs, all from HLA-typed donors, were included in an early release of the data. Study-wide points: In vitro experiments confirmed that a few CMV-associated chains were specific for CMV antigens. The authors later found most CMV-associated TCR beta chains appeared HLA-restricted.

Germline assignment: CDR1 SGHRS and CDR2 YFSETQ. The CDR3 spans 14 residues. Losses at the gene ends were 4 bases for V and 1 base for J; bases not matched to a gene: 1. Notes on this clone: Its target is not known.

The PCR was carried out with 60 Vbeta primers and 13 Jbeta primers. Using immunoSEQ multiplex PCR, the repertoire was profiled, and TCRdb retains in-frame clones only, with some absent. Its clone listing holds 130,000 to 150,000 clones. The receptor comes from a man aged 40-55 years in good health and CMV-seronegative. The sequenced sample was PBMCs. This chain links TRBV5-1 with TRBJ2-1; TRBD2 agrees at 8 bases. The CDR3, as DNA: TGCGCCAGCAGCCGGGGGGGGTCCTACAATGAGCAGTTCTTC. Its translation is CASSRGGSYNEQFF.